This T cell receptor (beta chain) was retrieved from a study of radiation and T cells in renal cell carcinoma. Study in general: Nephrectomy followed 15 Gy stereotactic body radiation by 4 weeks.

The germline V gene encodes CDR1 SEHNR and CDR2 FQNEAQ (reference sequence). V was trimmed by 5 bases and J by 4 bases, leaving 21 bases between them. The CDR3 covers 17 residues. TCRdb's copy holds only in-frame clones and misses some; the assay was immunoSEQ multiplex PCR. Of just over 150,000 clones listed, approximately 88% were seen once; the top ten hold around 13%. Time point indicated: blood 2 weeks post-SBRT. Treatment in this sample: 15 Gy SBRT to primary tumor, nephrectomy 4 weeks later. This renal cell carcinoma was of the clear cell type. As for this clone: The antigen is not known.

The study, taken as a whole, reports: No pretreatment tumor biopsies were available for baseline clonotypes. In blood, top tumor clones expanded by 2 weeks, shrinking by 4.

The sequencing here drew on blood, taken from a patient whose treatment included radiotherapy and nephrectomy. The chain carries TRBV7-9 and TRBJ2-1; D is tentatively TRBD1 or TRBD2 (5 bases each). This TCR was sampled from a woman in her fifties or sixties with renal cell carcinoma. The CDR3 region is CASSPWGDRWGYNEQFF. The CDR3 bases are TGTGCCAGCAGCCCTTGGGGCGACAGATGGGGGTACAATGAGCAGTTCTTC.